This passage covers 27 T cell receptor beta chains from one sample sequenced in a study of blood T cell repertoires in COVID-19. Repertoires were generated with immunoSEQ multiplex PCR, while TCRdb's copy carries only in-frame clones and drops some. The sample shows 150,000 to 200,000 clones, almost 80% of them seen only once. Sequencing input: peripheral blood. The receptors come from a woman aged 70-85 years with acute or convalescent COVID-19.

CDR3 nucleotides: TGTGCCAGCAGCTTAAGCCTAGCGGGAGTTTCCGGGGAGCTGTTTTTT. This encodes CASSLSLAGVSGELFF. The chain has TRBV7-2 and TRBJ2-2, with 10 bases that match TRBD2. Germline lookup yields CDR1 SGHTA and CDR2 FQGNSA. V lost 2 bases and J lost 6; bases outside the gene matches: 6. The CDR3 consists of 16 residues. The entire variable domain, with the rest obtained from reference TRBV7-2 and TRBJ2-2, is as follows: GAGVSQSPSNKVTEKGKDVELRCDPISGHTALYWYRQSLGQGLEFLIYFQGNSAPDKSGLPSDRFSAERTGGSVSTLTIQRTQQEDSAVYLCASSLSLAGVSGELFFGEGSRLTVL.

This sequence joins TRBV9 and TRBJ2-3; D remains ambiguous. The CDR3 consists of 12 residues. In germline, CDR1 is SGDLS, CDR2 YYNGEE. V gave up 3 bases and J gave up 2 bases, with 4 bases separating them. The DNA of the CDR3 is TGTGCCAGCAGCGCTTCCACAGATACGCAGTATTTT. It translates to CASSASTDTQYF.

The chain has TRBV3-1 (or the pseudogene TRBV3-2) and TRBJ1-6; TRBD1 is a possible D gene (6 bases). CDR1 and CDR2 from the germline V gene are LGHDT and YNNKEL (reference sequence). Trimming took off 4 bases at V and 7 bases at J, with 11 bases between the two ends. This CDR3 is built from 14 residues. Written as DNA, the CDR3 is TGTGCCAGCAGCCGTCGCCAGGGGAATTCACCCCTCCACTTT. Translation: CASSRRQGNSPLHF.

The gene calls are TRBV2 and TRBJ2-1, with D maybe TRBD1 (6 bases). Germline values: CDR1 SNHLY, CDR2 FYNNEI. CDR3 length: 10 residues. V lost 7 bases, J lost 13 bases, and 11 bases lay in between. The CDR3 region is CASIKGHQFF. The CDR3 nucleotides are TGTGCCAGCATTAAGGGACACCAGTTCTTC.

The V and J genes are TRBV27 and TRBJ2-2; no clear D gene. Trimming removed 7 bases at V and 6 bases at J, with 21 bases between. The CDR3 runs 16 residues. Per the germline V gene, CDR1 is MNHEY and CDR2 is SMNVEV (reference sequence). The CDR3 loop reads CASTTVSILGAGELFF. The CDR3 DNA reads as TGTGCCAGCACAACCGTTTCGATACTTGGTGCCGGGGAGCTGTTTTTT.

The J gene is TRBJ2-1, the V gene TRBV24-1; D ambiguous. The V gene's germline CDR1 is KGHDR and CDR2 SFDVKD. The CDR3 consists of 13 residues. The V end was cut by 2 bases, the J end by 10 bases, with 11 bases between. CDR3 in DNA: TGTGCCACCAGTGATTCGCAGAAATACGAGCAGTTCTTC. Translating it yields CATSDSQKYEQFF.

CDR3 sequence reads: CASSVGLAAYNEQFF. The CDR3 DNA reads as TGCGCCAGCAGCGTGGGACTAGCGGCGTACAATGAGCAGTTCTTC. The V call is TRBV5-1, the J call TRBJ2-1, with 11 bases lining up with TRBD2. V was pared by 4 bases and J by 4 bases, with 4 bases of the junction left unmatched. Germline CDR1 SGHRS, CDR2 YFSETQ. This CDR3 contains 15 residues.

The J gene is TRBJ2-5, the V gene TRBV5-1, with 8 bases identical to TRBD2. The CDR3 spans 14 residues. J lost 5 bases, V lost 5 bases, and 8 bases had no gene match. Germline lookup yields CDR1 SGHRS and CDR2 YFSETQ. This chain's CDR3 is CASRSSGLHETQYF. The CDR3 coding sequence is TGCGCCAGCAGGTCTAGCGGGTTGCATGAGACCCAGTACTTC.

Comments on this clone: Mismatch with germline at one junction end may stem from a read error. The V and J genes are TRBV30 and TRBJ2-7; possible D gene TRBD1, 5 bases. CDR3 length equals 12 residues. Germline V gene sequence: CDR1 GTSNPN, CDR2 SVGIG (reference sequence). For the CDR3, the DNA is TGTGCCTGGAGTCCAACTTCGGGCAGGGAAATCTTC. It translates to CAWSPTSGREIF.

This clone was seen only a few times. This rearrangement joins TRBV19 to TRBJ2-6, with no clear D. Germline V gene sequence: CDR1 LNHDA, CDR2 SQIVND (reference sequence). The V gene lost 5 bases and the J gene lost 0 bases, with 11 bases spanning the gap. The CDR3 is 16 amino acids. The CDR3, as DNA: TGTGCCAGTAGTTCCCTTTTATCCTCTGGGGCCAACGTCCTGACTTTC. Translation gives CASSSLLSSGANVLTF.

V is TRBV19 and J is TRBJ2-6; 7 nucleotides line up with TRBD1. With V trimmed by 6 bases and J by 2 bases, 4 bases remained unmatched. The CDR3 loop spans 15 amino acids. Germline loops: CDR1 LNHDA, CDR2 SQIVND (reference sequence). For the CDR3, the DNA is TGTGCCAGTAGCACCACAGGGGCTGGGGCCAACGTCCTGACTTTC. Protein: CASSTTGAGANVLTF.

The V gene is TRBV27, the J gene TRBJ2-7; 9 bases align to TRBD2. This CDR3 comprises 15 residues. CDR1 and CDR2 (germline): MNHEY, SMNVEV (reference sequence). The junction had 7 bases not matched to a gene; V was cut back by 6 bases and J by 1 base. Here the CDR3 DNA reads TGTGCCAGCAGGCCCCAGCGGGAGGATTCCTACGAGCAGTACTTC. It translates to CASRPQREDSYEQYF.

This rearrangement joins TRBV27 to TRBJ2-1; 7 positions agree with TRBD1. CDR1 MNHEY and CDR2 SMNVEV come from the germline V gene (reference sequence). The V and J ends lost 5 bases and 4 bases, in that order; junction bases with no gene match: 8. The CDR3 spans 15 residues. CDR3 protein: CASSIQGTLYNEQFF. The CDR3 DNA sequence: TGTGCCAGCAGTATACAGGGGACCCTGTACAATGAGCAGTTCTTC.

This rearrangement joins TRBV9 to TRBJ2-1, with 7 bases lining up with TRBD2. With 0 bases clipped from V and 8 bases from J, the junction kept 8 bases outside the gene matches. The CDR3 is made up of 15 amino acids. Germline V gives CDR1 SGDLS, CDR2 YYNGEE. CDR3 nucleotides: TGTGCCAGCAGCGTAGGAATGGGAGCGGGATATGAGCAGTTCTTC. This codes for CASSVGMGAGYEQFF.

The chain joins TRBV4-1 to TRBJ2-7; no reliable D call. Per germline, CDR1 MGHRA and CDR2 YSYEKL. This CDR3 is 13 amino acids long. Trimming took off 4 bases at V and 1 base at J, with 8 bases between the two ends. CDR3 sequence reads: CASSRIESYEQYF. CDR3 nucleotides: TGCGCCAGCAGCCGAATAGAGTCCTACGAGCAGTACTTC.

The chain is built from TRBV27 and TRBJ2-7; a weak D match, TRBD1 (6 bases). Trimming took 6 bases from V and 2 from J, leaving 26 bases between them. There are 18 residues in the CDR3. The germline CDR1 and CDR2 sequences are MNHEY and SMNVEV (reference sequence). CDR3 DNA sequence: TGTGCCAGCAGCCCGTGGAGTAGGACAGCTACGACCCCCTACGAGCAGTACTTC. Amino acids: CASSPWSRTATTPYEQYF.

The CDR3, as DNA: TGTGCCAGCAGCCAAGGGGGATGGACAGGACTTTCGGGGGATACGCAGTATTTT. Translated: CASSQGGWTGLSGDTQYF. The rearrangement joins TRBV3-1 (or the pseudogene TRBV3-2) to TRBJ2-3; 7 bases map to TRBD1. V trimming: 1 base; J trimming: 6 bases; junction bases outside the gene matches: 16. There are 18 residues in the CDR3. Per the germline V gene, CDR1 is LGHDT and CDR2 is YNNKEL (reference sequence).

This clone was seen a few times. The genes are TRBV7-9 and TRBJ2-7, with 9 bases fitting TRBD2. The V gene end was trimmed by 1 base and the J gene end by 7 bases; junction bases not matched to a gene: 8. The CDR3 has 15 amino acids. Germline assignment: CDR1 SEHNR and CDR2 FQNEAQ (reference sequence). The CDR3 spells CASSLGVAGVAEQYF. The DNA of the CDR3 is TGTGCCAGCAGCTTAGGGGTAGCGGGAGTGGCGGAGCAGTACTTC.

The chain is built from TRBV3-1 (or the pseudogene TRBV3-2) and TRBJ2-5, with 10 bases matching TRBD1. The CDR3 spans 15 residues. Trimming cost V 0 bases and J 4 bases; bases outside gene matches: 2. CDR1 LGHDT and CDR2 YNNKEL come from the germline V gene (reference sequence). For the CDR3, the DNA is TGTGCCAGCAGCCAAGAAGGGACAGGGGCAGAGACCCAGTACTTC. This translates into CASSQEGTGAETQYF.

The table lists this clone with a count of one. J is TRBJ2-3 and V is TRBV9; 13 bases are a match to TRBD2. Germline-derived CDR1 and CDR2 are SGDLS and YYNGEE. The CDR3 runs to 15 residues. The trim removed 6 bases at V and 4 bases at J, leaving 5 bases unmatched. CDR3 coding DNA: TGTGCCAGCACAGGACTAGCGGGAGATCCAGATACGCAGTATTTT. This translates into CASTGLAGDPDTQYF. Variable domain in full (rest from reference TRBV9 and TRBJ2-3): DSGVTQTPKHLITATGQRVTLRCSPRSGDLSVYWYQQSLDQGLQFLIQYYNGEERAKGNILERFSAQQFPDLHSELNLSSLELGDSALYFCASTGLAGDPDTQYFGPGTRLTVL.

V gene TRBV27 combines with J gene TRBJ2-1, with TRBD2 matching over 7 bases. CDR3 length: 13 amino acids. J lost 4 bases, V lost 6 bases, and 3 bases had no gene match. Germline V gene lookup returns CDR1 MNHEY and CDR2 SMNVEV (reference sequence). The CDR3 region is CASRPAGYNEQFF. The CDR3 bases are TGTGCCAGCAGACCAGCGGGATACAATGAGCAGTTCTTC.

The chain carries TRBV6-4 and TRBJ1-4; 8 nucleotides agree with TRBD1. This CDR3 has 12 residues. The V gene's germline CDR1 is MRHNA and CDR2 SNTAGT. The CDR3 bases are TGTGGCAGGGAGTGGACAGGGGAAAAACTGTTTTTT. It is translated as CGREWTGEKLFF.

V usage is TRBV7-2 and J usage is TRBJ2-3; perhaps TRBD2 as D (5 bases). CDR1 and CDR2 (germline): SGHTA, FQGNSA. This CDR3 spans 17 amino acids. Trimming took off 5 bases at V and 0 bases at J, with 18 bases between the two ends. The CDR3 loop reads CASSPHYGVGSTDTQYF. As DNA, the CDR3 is TGTGCCAGCAGCCCACATTACGGGGTAGGAAGCACAGATACGCAGTATTTT. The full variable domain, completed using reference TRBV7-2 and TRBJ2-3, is GAGVSQSPSNKVTEKGKDVELRCDPISGHTALYWYRQSLGQGLEFLIYFQGNSAPDKSGLPSDRFSAERTGGSVSTLTIQRTQQEDSAVYLCASSPHYGVGSTDTQYFGPGTRLTVL.

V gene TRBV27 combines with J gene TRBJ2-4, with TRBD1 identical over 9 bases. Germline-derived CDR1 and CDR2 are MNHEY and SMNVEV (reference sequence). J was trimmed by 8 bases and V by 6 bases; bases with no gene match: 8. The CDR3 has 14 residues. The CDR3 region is CASRQGALGDIQYF. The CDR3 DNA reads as TGTGCCAGCAGACAGGGGGCGCTCGGGGACATTCAGTACTTC.

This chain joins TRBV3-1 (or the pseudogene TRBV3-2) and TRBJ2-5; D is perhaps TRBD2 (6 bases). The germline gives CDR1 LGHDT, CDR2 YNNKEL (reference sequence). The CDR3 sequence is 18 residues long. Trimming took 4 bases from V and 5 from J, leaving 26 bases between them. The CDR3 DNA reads TGTGCCAGCAGCCCCCCATGGGCCGGCTCCGGGGGTGGGGAGACCCAGTACTTC. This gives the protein CASSPPWAGSGGGETQYF.

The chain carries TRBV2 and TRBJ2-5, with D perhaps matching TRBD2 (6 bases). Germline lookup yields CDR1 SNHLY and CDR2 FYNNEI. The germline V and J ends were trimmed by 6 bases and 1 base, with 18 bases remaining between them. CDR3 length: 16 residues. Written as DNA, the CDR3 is TGTGCCAGCAGCCCCTGGGTAGCGGAAGTCCAAGAGACCCAGTACTTC. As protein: CASSPWVAEVQETQYF.

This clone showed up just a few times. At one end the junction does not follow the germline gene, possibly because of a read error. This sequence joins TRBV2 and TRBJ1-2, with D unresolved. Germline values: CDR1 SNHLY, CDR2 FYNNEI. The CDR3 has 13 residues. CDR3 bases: TGTGCCAGCAGCTACGGAGGAGGCTCGGGCGCTGTCTTC. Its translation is CASSYGGGSGAVF.